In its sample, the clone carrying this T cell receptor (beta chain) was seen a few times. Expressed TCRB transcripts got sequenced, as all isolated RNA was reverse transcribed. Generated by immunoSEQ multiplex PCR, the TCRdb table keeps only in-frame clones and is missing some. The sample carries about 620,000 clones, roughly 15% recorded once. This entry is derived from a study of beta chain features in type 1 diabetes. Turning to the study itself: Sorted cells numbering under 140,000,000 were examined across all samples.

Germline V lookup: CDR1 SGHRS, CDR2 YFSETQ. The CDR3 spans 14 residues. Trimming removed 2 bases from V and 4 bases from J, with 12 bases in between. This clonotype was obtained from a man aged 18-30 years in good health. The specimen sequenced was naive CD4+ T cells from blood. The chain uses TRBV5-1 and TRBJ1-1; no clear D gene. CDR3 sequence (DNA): TGCGCCAGCAGCTTAAAATCGGTGGGCACTGAAGCTTTCTTT. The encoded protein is CASSLKSVGTEAFF.